The 5 T cell receptor beta chains below all came from one sample that was sequenced in a study of monozygotic twins with cystic fibrosis. Sequencing was performed with immunoSEQ multiplex PCR; in TCRdb, only in-frame clones are kept and a portion is missing. The sample lists about 32,000 clones; nearly 98% were seen once. Sequenced sample: blood. Source of these receptors: a girl aged 2 to 10 with cystic fibrosis.

The rearrangement uses TRBV5-1 and TRBJ2-1; TRBD1 is a possible D gene (6 bases). The V end was cut by 6 bases, the J end by 0 bases, with 13 bases between. The CDR3 spans 15 residues. The germline V gene has CDR1 SGHRS and CDR2 YFSETQ. The CDR3 DNA reads as TGCGCCAGCAAGAAGGGGGTCGGCTCCTACAATGAGCAGTTCTTC. It codes for CASKKGVGSYNEQFF.

The V call is TRBV30, the J call TRBJ1-5; 10 bases fit TRBD1. The germline CDR1 and CDR2 sequences are GTSNPN and SVGIG (reference sequence). Unmatched junction bases numbered 5, after V lost 7 bases and J lost 8 bases. There are 12 residues in the CDR3. The CDR3 here is CALGQGGEPQHF. Written as DNA, the CDR3 is TGTGCCTTAGGACAGGGGGGTGAGCCCCAGCATTTT.

The J gene is TRBJ1-5, the V gene TRBV28; 12 nucleotides agree with TRBD1. CDR3 length equals 15 residues. Germline-derived CDR1 and CDR2 are MDHEN and SYDVKM. The V gene end was trimmed by 5 bases and the J gene end by 7 bases; junction bases not matched to a gene: 6. DNA of the CDR3: TGTGCCAGCAGTCCGGGACAGGGGGCAGACCAGCCCCAGCATTTT. The encoded protein is CASSPGQGADQPQHF.

This clone was detected once. The chain combines TRBV28 with TRBJ1-1, with TRBD1 identical over 8 bases. CDR3 length: 14 residues. J lost 0 bases, V lost 7 bases, and 4 bases had no gene match. Per the germline V gene, CDR1 is MDHEN and CDR2 is SYDVKM. CDR3 amino acids: CASTPGGMNTEAFF. The CDR3 DNA reads TGTGCCAGCACGCCAGGGGGCATGAACACTGAAGCTTTCTTT.

The chain has TRBV5-6 and TRBJ2-7; 7 bases agree with TRBD1. Germline V gene sequence: CDR1 SGHDT, CDR2 YYEEEE. The CDR3 loop spans 16 amino acids. The V and J ends lost 4 bases and 0 bases, in that order; junction bases with no gene match: 10. CDR3 in DNA: TGTGCCAGCAGCGAAAAGACAGGGAAGGGCTCCTACGAGCAGTACTTC. Protein product: CASSEKTGKGSYEQYF.